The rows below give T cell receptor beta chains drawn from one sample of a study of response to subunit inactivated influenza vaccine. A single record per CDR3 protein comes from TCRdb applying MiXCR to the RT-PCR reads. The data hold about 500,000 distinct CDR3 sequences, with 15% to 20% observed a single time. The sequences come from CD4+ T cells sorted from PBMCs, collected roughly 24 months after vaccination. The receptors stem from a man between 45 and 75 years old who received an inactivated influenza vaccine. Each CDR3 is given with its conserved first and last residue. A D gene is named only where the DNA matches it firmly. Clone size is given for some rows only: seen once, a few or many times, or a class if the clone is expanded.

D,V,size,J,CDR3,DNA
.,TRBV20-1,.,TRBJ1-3,CSASRKGPTIYF,TGCAGTGCTAGCCGCAAGGGACCCACCATATATTTT
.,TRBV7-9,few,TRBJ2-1,CASTPVIRYNEQFF,TGTGCCAGCACCCCGGTAATCCGCTACAATGAGCAGTTCTTC
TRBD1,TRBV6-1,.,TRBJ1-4,CASATSDRVGEKLFF,TGTGCCAGCGCGACATCAGACAGGGTTGGCGAAAAACTGTTTTTT
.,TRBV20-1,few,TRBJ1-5,CSARAPGTGGQPQHF,TGCAGTGCTAGAGCCCCCGGGACCGGGGGTCAGCCCCAGCATTTT
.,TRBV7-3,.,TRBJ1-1,CASSLSAGVPLMNTEAFF,TGTGCCAGCAGCTTATCCGCAGGGGTACCCCTCATGAACACTGAAGCTTTCTTT
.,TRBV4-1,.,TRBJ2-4,CASSPEWAKNIQYF,TGCGCCAGCAGCCCCGAGTGGGCCAAAAACATTCAGTACTTC
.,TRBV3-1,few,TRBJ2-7,CASSQDRSLEQYF,TGTGCCAGCAGCCAAGATCGTTCCCTCGAGCAGTACTTC
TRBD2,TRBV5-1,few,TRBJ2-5,CASSVGGAGVEETQYF,TGCGCCAGCAGCGTGGGGGGAGCGGGAGTCGAGGAGACCCAGTACTTC
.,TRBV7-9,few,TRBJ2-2,CASSLGVDRAGELFF,TGTGCCAGCAGCTTAGGAGTTGATCGCGCCGGGGAGCTGTTTTTT
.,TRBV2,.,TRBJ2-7,CASRKDSNIEQYF,TGTGCCAGCAGGAAGGACAGTAATATCGAGCAGTACTTC
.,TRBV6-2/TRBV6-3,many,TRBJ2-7,CASTNGGHEQYF,TGTGCCAGCACCAACGGGGGGCATGAGCAGTACTTC
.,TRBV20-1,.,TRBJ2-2,CSARWRDLNTGELFF,TGCAGTGCCCGCTGGCGGGACTTAAACACCGGGGAGCTGTTTTTT
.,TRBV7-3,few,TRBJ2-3,CASSFSGTHTDTQYF,TGTGCCAGCAGCTTCTCCGGGACCCACACAGATACGCAGTATTTT
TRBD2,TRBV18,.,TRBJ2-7,CASSPGTSGKVQYF,TGTGCCAGCTCACCTGGGACTAGCGGGAAAGTGCAGTACTTC
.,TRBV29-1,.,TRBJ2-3,CSVAEVPVTQYF,TGCAGCGTCGCCGAGGTCCCGGTTACGCAGTATTTT
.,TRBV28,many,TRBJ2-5,CASSLGHQETQYF,TGTGCCAGCAGTTTGGGACACCAAGAGACCCAGTACTTC
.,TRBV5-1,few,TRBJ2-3,CASSLHESRGTDTQYF,TGCGCCAGCAGCTTGCACGAGAGCCGCGGCACAGATACGCAGTATTTT
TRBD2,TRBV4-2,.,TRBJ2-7,CASSIGTSGRIVYEQYF,TGTGCCAGCAGCATAGGGACTAGCGGCCGCATCGTCTACGAGCAGTACTTC
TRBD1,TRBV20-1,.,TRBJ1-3,CSASDTGGSGNTIYF,TGCAGTGCTAGCGATACAGGGGGCTCTGGAAACACCATATATTTT
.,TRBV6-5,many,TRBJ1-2,CASSYRQERDGYTF,TGTGCCAGCAGTTACCGGCAGGAAAGAGATGGCTACACCTTC
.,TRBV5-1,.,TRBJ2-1,CASSLGRANSYNEQFF,TGCGCCAGCAGCTTGGGCAGGGCAAACTCCTACAATGAGCAGTTCTTC
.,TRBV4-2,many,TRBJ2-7,CASSQDAGGSYEQYF,TGTGCCAGCAGCCAAGACGCCGGGGGTTCCTACGAGCAGTACTTC
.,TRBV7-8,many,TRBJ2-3,CASSYSESTDTQYF,TGTGCCAGCAGCTATAGCGAAAGCACAGATACGCAGTATTTT
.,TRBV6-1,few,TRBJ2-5,CASSESRGQETQYF,TGTGCCAGCAGTGAATCTCGGGGTCAAGAGACCCAGTACTTC
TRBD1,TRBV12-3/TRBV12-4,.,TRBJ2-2,CASRKQGMNTGELFF,TGTGCCAGCAGGAAACAGGGGATGAACACCGGGGAGCTGTTTTTT
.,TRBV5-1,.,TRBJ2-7,CASSLDITGYEQYF,TGCGCCAGCAGCTTGGATATTACAGGGTACGAGCAGTACTTC
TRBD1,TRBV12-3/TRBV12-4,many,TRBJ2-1,CASRHRDRFLNEQFF,TGTGCCAGCAGACACCGGGACAGGTTCTTAAATGAGCAGTTCTTC